The present T cell receptor beta chain was sequenced within a study of neurological immune-mediated disorders. General observations from the study: None of the CDR3 amino acid sequences in expanded clones turned up in more than one subject, which points to private repertoires in all groups.

This clonotype was counted ten times or more. The target antigen is unknown. Time point of the sample: longitudinal time-point 1 (baseline). TCRdb reprocessed the 5' RACE reads with MiXCR, giving one entry per CDR3 protein. In the table there are tens of thousands of distinct CDR3 sequences, 9% to 10% of which are singletons. Sequenced: PBMCs. The TCR was taken from a woman aged 40-49 years in good health.

The CDR3 here is CASSQTTGYEQYF. The CDR3 DNA follows: TGTGCCAGCAGCCAAACAACAGGGTACGAGCAGTACTTC. This sequence joins TRBV7-2 and TRBJ2-7, with D possibly matching TRBD1 (6 bases). CDR1 is SGHTA, CDR2 FQGNSA, per germline. The CDR3 is made up of 13 amino acids. Trimming shortened V by 5 bases and J by 4 bases, and 12 bases separated the two germline ends.